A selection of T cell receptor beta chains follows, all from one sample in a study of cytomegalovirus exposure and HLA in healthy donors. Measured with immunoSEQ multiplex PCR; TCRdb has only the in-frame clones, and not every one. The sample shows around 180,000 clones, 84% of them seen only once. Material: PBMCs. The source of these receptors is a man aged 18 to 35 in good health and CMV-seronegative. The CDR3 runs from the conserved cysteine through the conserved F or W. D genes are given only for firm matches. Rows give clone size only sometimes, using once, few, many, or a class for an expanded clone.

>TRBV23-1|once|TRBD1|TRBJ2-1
CASSQSRDRRPNEQFF
TGCGCCAGCAGTCAATCCCGGGACAGGCGCCCCAATGAGCAGTTCTTC
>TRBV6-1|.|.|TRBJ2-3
CASASDTDTQYF
TGTGCCAGCGCTAGCGACACAGATACGCAGTATTTT
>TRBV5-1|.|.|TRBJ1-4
CASSRGGTNEKLFF
TGCGCCAGCAGCCGAGGTGGAACTAATGAAAAACTGTTTTTT
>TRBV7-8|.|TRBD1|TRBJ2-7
CASSFYDRGPYEQYF
TGTGCCAGCAGCTTTTACGACAGGGGGCCATACGAGCAGTACTTC
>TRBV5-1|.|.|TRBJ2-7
CASSLESTASYEQYF
TGCGCCAGCAGCTTGGAATCAACAGCCTCCTACGAGCAGTACTTC
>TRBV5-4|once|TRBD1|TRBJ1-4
CASSFPGGNEKLFF
TGTGCCAGCAGCTTTCCAGGGGGAAATGAAAAACTGTTTTTT
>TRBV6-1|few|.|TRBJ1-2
CASNVGGYGYTF
TGTGCCAGCAATGTGGGGGGCTATGGCTACACCTTC
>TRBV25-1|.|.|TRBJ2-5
CASSAVLRGRGETQYF
TGTGCCAGCAGTGCCGTATTGAGAGGGCGGGGAGAGACCCAGTACTTC
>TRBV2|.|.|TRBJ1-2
CALWGLLGYTF
TGTGCCCTCTGGGGGCTCCTCGGCTACACCTTC
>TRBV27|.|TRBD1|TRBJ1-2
CASSLSTGAHFGYTF
TGTGCCAGCAGTTTATCGACAGGGGCCCACTTTGGCTACACCTTC
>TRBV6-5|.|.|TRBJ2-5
CASRRTNLQETQYF
TGTGCCAGCAGGCGGACTAACTTACAAGAGACCCAGTACTTC
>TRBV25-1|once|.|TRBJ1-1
CASSEWGGEGSTEAFF
TGTGCCAGCAGTGAATGGGGGGGGGAGGGAAGCACTGAAGCTTTCTTT
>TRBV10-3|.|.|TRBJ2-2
CAISGYSHRTGELFF
TGTGCCATCAGTGGTTACTCCCACCGAACCGGGGAGCTGTTTTTT
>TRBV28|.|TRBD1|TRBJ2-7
CASRATGGLYEQYF
TGTGCCAGCAGAGCCACAGGGGGCCTCTACGAGCAGTACTTC
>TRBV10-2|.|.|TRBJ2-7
CASSELRYNRVGSYEQYF
TGCGCCAGCAGTGAGTTACGGTACAACAGGGTGGGCTCCTACGAGCAGTACTTC
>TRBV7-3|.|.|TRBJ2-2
CASSSNRDTGELFF
TGTGCCAGCAGCTCCAACAGGGACACCGGGGAGCTGTTTTTT
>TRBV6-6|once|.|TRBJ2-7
CASLNFGGEQYF
TGTGCCAGCCTTAATTTTGGGGGCGAGCAGTACTTC
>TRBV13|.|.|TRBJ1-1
CASSFPGDTEAFF
TGTGCCAGCAGCTTTCCAGGGGACACTGAAGCTTTCTTT
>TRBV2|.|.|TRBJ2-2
CASRNNRVVGGELFF
TGTGCCAGCAGAAATAACAGGGTTGTTGGCGGGGAGCTGTTTTTT
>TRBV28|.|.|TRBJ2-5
CASSFRGLETQYF
TGTGCCAGCAGTTTCCGAGGGCTTGAGACCCAGTACTTC
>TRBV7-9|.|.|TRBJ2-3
CSSSPNTDTQYF
TGTTCCAGCAGCCCCAACACAGATACGCAGTATTTT
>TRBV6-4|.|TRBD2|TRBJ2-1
CASSKSSGGALDEQFF
TGTGCCAGCAGCAAATCTAGCGGGGGGGCTTTGGATGAGCAGTTCTTC
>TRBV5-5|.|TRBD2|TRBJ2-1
CASHLAGGPGEQFF
TGTGCCAGCCACTTGGCGGGGGGGCCTGGTGAGCAGTTCTTC
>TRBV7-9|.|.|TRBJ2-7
CASSFNSYEQYF
TGTGCCAGCAGCTTCAATTCCTACGAGCAGTACTTC
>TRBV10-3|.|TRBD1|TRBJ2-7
CAISESETGSSFWLVGEQYF
TGTGCCATCAGTGAGTCGGAGACAGGGTCCTCGTTTTGGTTGGTTGGTGAGCAGTACTTC
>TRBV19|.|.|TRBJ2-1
CASATHLYNEQFF
TGTGCCTCAGCGACTCATTTGTACAATGAGCAGTTCTTC
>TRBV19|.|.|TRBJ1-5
CASSMGERQPQHF
TGTGCCAGTAGTATGGGAGAACGCCAGCCCCAGCATTTT
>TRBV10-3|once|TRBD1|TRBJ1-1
CAISGQGAEAFF
TGTGCCATCAGTGGACAGGGCGCTGAAGCTTTCTTT